These T cell receptor beta chains were read from a single sample in a study of CD8 T cells in Susac syndrome. TCRdb reprocessed the immunoSEQ multiplex PCR reads via MiXCR and lists one record per CDR3 protein. Of about 130,000 distinct CDR3 sequences in the sample, approximately 95% were seen once. Sequencing was done on a sample of CD8+ T cells from PBMCs. Receptor source: a human donor with multiple sclerosis. Each CDR3 is given with its conserved first and last residue. The order of the fields is CDR3 DNA, CDR3 protein, J gene, clone size, V gene, D gene. The D gene is left open where the match is weak. Only some rows state a clone size, as once, few, many or a class for expanded clones.

TGTGCCAGCAGTTTAAGGAAGGGGTGGTGGGACTATGGCTACACCTTC CASSLRKGWWDYGYTF TRBJ1-2 NA TRBV27 NA
TGTGCCAGCAGTCAAACCGGGACAGGAAAGAACACTGAAGCTTTCTTT CASSQTGTGKNTEAFF TRBJ1-1 NA TRBV6-6 TRBD1
TGTGCCAGCAGTTACTTGGGCCGAAGCAATCAGCCCCAGCATTTT CASSYLGRSNQPQHF TRBJ1-5 NA TRBV6-2/TRBV6-3 NA
TGCGCCAGCAGCTACAGGGTCGCAGATACGCAGTATTTT CASSYRVADTQYF TRBJ2-3 NA TRBV5-1 NA
TGTGCCAGCAGTGGGTGGGCGCCAGCTAGCACAGATACGCAGTATTTT CASSGWAPASTDTQYF TRBJ2-3 NA TRBV2 NA
TGTGCCAGCAGTTTGGGAGGGCTTGGAAACACCATATATTTT CASSLGGLGNTIYF TRBJ1-3 NA TRBV27 NA
TGTGCCAGCAGCCACGACAGGGGATATAATCAGCCCCAGCATTTT CASSHDRGYNQPQHF TRBJ1-5 NA TRBV7-8 TRBD1
TGTGCCAGCAGCACACCGGGGGATTTGGAGACCCAGTACTTC CASSTPGDLETQYF TRBJ2-5 NA TRBV7-9 NA
TGCAGCGTTGAAGGGTCCTACAGGGATGGCTACACCTTC CSVEGSYRDGYTF TRBJ1-2 NA TRBV29-1 NA
TGCAGCGTTGTCTATACACGGGGGGACCGCGAACCCATATATGGCTACACCTTC CSVVYTRGDREPIYGYTF TRBJ1-2 NA TRBV29-1 NA
TGTGCCAGCAGTTTTCGGCCGGTTATAAGCTCCTACAATGAGCAGTTCTTC CASSFRPVISSYNEQFF TRBJ2-1 NA TRBV12-3/TRBV12-4 NA
TGTGCCAGCAGCCCTCCCCGCTTGGGGGGGGGCGGCAATGAGCAGTTCTTC CASSPPRLGGGGNEQFF TRBJ2-1 NA TRBV9 NA
TGTGCCAGCAGTTTAGGGGGATCCAGTCAGCCCCAGCATTTT CASSLGGSSQPQHF TRBJ1-5 NA TRBV12-3/TRBV12-4 NA
TGTGCCAGCAGTCTCAGGGGAATAATTGCCTACAATGAGCAGTTCTTC CASSLRGIIAYNEQFF TRBJ2-1 NA TRBV2 NA
TGTGCCAGCAGCTTGACAGGGGCCGGGGACAATGAGCAGTTCTTC CASSLTGAGDNEQFF TRBJ2-1 NA TRBV5-4 TRBD1
TGTGCCAGCAGCGTAGGGACCTACACCGGGGAGCTGTTTTTT CASSVGTYTGELFF TRBJ2-2 NA TRBV9 NA
TGTGCCAGCAGCTTAGGTCTCAATCAGCCCCAGCATTTT CASSLGLNQPQHF TRBJ1-5 NA TRBV13 NA
TGTGCCTGGAGTGACAGGGACAGGCCTATCTTT CAWSDRDRPIF TRBJ1-1 NA TRBV30 TRBD1
TGCAGTGCTAGGGGGGACAGGGGGAATGAGCAGTTCTTC CSARGDRGNEQFF TRBJ2-1 NA TRBV20-1 TRBD1
TGTGCCAGCAGTATCCGGGACAGGGACTCCTACGAGCAGTACTTC CASSIRDRDSYEQYF TRBJ2-7 NA TRBV28 TRBD1
TGTGCCAGCAGCTTAGGGACCTCTAGGGGCACAGATACGCAGTATTTT CASSLGTSRGTDTQYF TRBJ2-3 NA TRBV7-3 NA
TGCAGCGTTGAAGATCTCAGGTCCTACGAGCAGTACTTC CSVEDLRSYEQYF TRBJ2-7 few TRBV29-1 NA
TGTGCCAGCAGCGTAGGCGGTCGAGATCTAGCGGCCACAGATACGCAGTATTTT CASSVGGRDLAATDTQYF TRBJ2-3 NA TRBV9 TRBD2
TGTGCCTGGAGGTCGGGGAATGAGCAGTTCTTC CAWRSGNEQFF TRBJ2-1 once TRBV30 NA
TGCAGCGTAAAGGGACTAGCGGAGGGGTCCGGGGAGCTGTTTTTT CSVKGLAEGSGELFF TRBJ2-2 once TRBV29-1 TRBD2
TGCAGTGCTAGAGTTCGGGCGGACTTCTCCTACGAGCAGTACTTC CSARVRADFSYEQYF TRBJ2-7 NA TRBV20-1 NA
TGTGCCAGCAGTTTGGTAGGGTACTATGGCTACACCTTC CASSLVGYYGYTF TRBJ1-2 NA TRBV12-3/TRBV12-4 NA
TGTGCCAGCAGCATTGGACCCGGCAGCCTCTACAAGAATAGCAATCAGCCCCAGCATTTT CASSIGPGSLYKNSNQPQHF TRBJ1-5 once TRBV5-6 NA
TGTGCCAGTAGCGACTCGTTTCTGAGTAGACCAGATACGCAGTATTTT CASSDSFLSRPDTQYF TRBJ2-3 NA TRBV19 NA
TGTGCTAGTGGTTTGGTACCGGGACAGGGAAACACTGAAGCTTTCTTT CASGLVPGQGNTEAFF TRBJ1-1 NA TRBV12-5 TRBD1
TGTGCCAGCAGCGTAGTTGGGACCTCCTACAATGAGCAGTTCTTC CASSVVGTSYNEQFF TRBJ2-1 few TRBV9 NA
TGCGCCAGCAGCCAAGACGGCCGAGCCTACAATGAGCAGTTCTTC CASSQDGRAYNEQFF TRBJ2-1 NA TRBV4-1 NA
TGTGCCACCAGTGCGATTAGCGGGCGAAATGAGCAGTTCTTC CATSAISGRNEQFF TRBJ2-1 NA TRBV24-1 TRBD2
TGTGCCAGCAGTCTAAACAGGGTGCCGAGGGAGACCCAGTACTTC CASSLNRVPRETQYF TRBJ2-5 NA TRBV28 NA
TGTGCCAGTAGTACCGGAATCGATGAGCAGTTCTTC CASSTGIDEQFF TRBJ2-1 few TRBV19 NA
TGTGCTAGTGGCTACATAACCCCCAGGGATACGCAGTATTTT CASGYITPRDTQYF TRBJ2-3 NA TRBV12-5 NA
TGTGCCAGCAGCAACCCACTAGCGGGTGTCCAAGAGACCCAGTACTTC CASSNPLAGVQETQYF TRBJ2-5 NA TRBV7-9 TRBD2
TGTGCCAGCAGCTTAGGAGGGCTGGAGGGCAAAAACATTCAGTACTTC CASSLGGLEGKNIQYF TRBJ2-4 once TRBV13 NA
TGTGCCAGCAGCCCAGGGGGGACAGGGGACAATGAGCAGTTCTTC CASSPGGTGDNEQFF TRBJ2-1 once TRBV7-3 TRBD1
TGTGCCAGCAGCTTACGCCGGGACAGGGGGCAAGTGGGTGAAGCTTTCTTT CASSLRRDRGQVGEAFF TRBJ1-1 NA TRBV7-9 TRBD1
TGTGCCAGCAGCTTAGATCCGGGACAGGGATACAACCGGTATGGCTACACCTTC CASSLDPGQGYNRYGYTF TRBJ1-2 NA TRBV11-3 TRBD1
TGTGCCAGCAGCATTAAACCGGACATTATGAACACTGAAGCTTTCTTT CASSIKPDIMNTEAFF TRBJ1-1 NA TRBV5-4 NA
TGTGCCAGCAGTGAAACGCCCCGGCGACAAGAGACCCAGTACTTC CASSETPRRQETQYF TRBJ2-5 NA TRBV2 NA
TGTGCCAGCAGCATCCTAGCGGGGGGGAGAGAGACCCAGTACTTC CASSILAGGRETQYF TRBJ2-5 once TRBV9 TRBD2
TGTGCCAGCAGCCAACAGGGTAGCACAGATACGCAGTATTTT CASSQQGSTDTQYF TRBJ2-3 NA TRBV14 NA
TGTGCCACCAGCGGGAGGGGGCTTAGCGGGGAGCTGTTTTTT CATSGRGLSGELFF TRBJ2-2 NA TRBV15 NA
TGTGCCAGCAGCTTAACGGCGGCCCCCGGGACTAGCGGGAGTGGGGAGCAGTTCTTC CASSLTAAPGTSGSGEQFF TRBJ2-1 NA TRBV7-3 TRBD2
TGTGCCTGCCCGGGCGGCGGGCAGTCCTACAATGAGCAGTTCTTC CACPGGGQSYNEQFF TRBJ2-1 NA TRBV30 NA
TGTGCCACCAGTGACCCCGGACAGGGAAGTGCCGGGGAGCTGTTTTTT CATSDPGQGSAGELFF TRBJ2-2 NA TRBV24-1 TRBD1
TGTGCCAGCAGCCACCGGACTAGCGGCGGGGAGCTGTTTTTT CASSHRTSGGELFF TRBJ2-2 NA TRBV3-1 TRBD2
TGCAGTGCAGAATCCGGGATTACCTACGAGCAGTACTTC CSAESGITYEQYF TRBJ2-7 NA TRBV20-1 NA
TGTGCCAGCAGCCCGGGACTCTCGGCCCAGTACTTC CASSPGLSAQYF TRBJ2-5 NA TRBV11-2 NA
TGTGCCAGCAGCCCCTGGGACGGCGGGGACGAGCAGTACTTC CASSPWDGGDEQYF TRBJ2-7 NA TRBV9 NA
TGTGCCAGCATTTCGGACAGGGGGAATCAGCCCCAGCATTTT CASISDRGNQPQHF TRBJ1-5 NA TRBV28 TRBD1